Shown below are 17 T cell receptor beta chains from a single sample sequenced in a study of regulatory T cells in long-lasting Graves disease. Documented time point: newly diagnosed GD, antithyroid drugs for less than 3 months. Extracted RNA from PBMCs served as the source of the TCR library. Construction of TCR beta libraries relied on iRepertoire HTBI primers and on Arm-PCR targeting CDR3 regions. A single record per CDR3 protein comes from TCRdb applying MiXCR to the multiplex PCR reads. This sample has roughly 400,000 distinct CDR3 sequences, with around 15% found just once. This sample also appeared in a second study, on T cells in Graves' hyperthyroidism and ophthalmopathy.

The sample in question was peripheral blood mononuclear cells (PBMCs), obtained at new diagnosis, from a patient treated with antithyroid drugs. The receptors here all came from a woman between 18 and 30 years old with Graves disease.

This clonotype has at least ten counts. The CDR3 nucleotides read TGTGCCAGCAGCGAAGGAGCGGGAATCATTCCCCAGTACTTC. Translation: CASSEGAGIIPQYF. The V call is TRBV3-1, the J call TRBJ2-5; TRBD2 agrees at 7 bases. This CDR3 has 14 residues. Unmatched junction bases numbered 12, after V lost 5 bases and J lost 9 bases. CDR1 is LGHDT and CDR2 is YNNKEL in the germline V gene (reference sequence).

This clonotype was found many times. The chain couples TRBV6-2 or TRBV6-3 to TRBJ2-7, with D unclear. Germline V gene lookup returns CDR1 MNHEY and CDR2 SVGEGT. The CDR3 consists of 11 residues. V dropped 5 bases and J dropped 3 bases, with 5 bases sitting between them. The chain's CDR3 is CASSNRYEQYF. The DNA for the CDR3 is TGTGCCAGCAGTAATCGCTACGAGCAGTACTTC.

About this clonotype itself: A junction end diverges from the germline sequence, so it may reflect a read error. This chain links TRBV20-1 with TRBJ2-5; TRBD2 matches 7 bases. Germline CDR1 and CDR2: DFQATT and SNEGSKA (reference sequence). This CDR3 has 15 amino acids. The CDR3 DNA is TGCAGTGCCACCCCCCGGACAACCCTGGGGGGGACCCACTACTTC. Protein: CSATPRTTLGGTHYF.

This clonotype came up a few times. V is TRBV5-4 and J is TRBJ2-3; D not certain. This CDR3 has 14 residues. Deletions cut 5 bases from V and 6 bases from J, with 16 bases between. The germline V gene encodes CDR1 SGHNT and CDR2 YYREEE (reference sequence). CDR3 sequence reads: CASSYDLPADTQYF. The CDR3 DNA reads TGTGCCAGCAGTTATGACCTGCCGGCGGATACGCAGTATTTT.

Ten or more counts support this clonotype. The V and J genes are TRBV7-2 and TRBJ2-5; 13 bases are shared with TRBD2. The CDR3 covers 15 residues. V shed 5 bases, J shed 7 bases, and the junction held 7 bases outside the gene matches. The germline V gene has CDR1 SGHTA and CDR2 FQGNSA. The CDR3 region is CASSLGLAGAATQYF. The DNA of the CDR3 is TGTGCCAGCAGCCTTGGACTAGCGGGAGCGGCGACCCAGTACTTC.

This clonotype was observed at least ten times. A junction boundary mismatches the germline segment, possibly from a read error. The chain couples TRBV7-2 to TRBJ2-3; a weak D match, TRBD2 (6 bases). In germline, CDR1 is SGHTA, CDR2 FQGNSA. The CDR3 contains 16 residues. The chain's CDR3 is CASSRVSGLPTDAQYF. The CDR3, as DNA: TGTGCCAGCAGCAGAGTTAGCGGCCTGCCCACAGATGCGCAGTATTTT.

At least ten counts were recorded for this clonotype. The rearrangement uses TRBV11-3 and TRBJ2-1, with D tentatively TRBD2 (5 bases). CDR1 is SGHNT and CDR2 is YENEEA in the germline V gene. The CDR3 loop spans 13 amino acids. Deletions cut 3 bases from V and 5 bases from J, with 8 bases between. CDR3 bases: TGTGCCAGCAGCTTTACGGGAAACAATGAGCAGTTCTTC. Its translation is CASSFTGNNEQFF.

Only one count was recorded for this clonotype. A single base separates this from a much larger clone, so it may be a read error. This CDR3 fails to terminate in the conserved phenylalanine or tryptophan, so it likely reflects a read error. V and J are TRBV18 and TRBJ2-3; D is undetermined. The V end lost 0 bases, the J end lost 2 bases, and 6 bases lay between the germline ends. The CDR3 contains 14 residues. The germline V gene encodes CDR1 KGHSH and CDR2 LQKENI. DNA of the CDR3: TGTGCCAGCTCACCACCGGTGGTCACAGATACGCAGTATTCT. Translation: CASSPPVVTDTQYS.

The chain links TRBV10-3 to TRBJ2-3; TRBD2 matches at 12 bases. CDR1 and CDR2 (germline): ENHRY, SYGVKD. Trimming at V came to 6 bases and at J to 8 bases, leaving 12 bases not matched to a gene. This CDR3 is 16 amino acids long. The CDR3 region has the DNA TGTGCCATCAGAACTACTAGCGGGGGGTTTCGGGGTACGCAGTATTTT. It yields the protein CAIRTTSGGFRGTQYF.

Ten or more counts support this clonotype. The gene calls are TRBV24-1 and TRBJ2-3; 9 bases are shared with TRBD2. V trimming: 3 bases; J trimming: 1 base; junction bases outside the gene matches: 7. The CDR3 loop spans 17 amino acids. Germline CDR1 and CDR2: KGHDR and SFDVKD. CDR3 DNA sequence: TGTGCCACCAGTGATCGTAGCGGGAGCTACCGCACAGATACGCAGTATTTT. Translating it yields CATSDRSGSYRTDTQYF.

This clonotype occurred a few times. CDR3 region: CASSQDRYTEAFF. CDR3 DNA: TGTGCCAGTAGTCAAGACAGATACACTGAAGCTTTCTTT. The chain carries TRBV19 and TRBJ1-1; tentative D call: TRBD1 (5 bases). The CDR3 runs to 13 residues. The V end lost 5 bases, the J end lost 3 bases, and 10 bases lay between the germline ends. Looked up from germline, CDR1 is LNHDA and CDR2 is SQIVND (reference sequence).

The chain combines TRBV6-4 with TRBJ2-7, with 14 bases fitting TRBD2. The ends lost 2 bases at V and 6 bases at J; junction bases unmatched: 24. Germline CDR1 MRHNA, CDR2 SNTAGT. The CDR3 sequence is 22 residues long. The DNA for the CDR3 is TGTGCCAGCAGTGACAGGGAGGGGGGCACGGGACTAGCGGGAGATTACTACTGCGAGCAGTACTTC. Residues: CASSDREGGTGLAGDYYCEQYF.

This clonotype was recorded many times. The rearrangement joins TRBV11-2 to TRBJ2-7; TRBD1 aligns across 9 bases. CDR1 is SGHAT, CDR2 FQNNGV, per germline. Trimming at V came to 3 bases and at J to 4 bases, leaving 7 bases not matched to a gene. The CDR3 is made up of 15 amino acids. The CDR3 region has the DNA TGTGCCAGCAGCTTGGGGGGGACAGGGCAATACGAGCAGTACTTC. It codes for CASSLGGTGQYEQYF.

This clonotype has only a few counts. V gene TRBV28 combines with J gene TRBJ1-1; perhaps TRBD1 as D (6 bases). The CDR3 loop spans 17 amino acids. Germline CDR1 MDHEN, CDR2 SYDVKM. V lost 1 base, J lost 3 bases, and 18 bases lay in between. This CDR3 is CASSLLFSGAADTEAFF. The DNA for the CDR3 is TGTGCCAGCAGTTTATTGTTTTCAGGGGCGGCGGACACTGAAGCTTTCTTT.

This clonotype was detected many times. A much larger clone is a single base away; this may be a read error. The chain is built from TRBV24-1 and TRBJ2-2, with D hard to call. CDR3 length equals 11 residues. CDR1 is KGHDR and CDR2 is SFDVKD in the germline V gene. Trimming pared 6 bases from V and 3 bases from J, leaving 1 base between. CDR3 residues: CATSYTGELFF. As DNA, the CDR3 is TGTGCCACCAGTTACACCGGGGAGCTGTTTTTT.

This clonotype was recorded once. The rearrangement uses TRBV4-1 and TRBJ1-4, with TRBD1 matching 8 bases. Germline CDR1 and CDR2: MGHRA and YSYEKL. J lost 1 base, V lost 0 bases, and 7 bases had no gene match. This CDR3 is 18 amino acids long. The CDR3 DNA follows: TGCGCCAGCAGCCAAGAGGCAGGGGGCAAGGGAACTAATGAAAAACTGTTTTTT. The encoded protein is CASSQEAGGKGTNEKLFF.

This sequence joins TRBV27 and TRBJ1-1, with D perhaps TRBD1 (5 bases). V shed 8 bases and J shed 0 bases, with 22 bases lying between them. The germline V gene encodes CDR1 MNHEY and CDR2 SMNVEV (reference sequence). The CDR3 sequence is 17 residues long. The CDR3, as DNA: TGTGCCAGCCCAAAAGGGTGCAGGGCCTCGATGAACACTGAAGCTTTCTTT. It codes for CASPKGCRASMNTEAFF.